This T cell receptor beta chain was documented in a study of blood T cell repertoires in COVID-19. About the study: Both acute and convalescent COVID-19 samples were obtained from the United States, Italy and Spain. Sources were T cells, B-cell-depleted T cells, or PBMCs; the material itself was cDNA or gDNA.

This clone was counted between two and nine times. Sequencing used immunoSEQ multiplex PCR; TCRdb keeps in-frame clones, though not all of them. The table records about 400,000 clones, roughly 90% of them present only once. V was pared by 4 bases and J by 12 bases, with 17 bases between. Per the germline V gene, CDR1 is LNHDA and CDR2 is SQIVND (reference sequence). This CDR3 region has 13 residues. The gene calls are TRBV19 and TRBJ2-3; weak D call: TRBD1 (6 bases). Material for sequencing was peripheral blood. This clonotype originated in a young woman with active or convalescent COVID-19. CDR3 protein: CASSNPDSLTQYF. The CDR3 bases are TGTGCCAGTAGTAACCCGGACAGCCTCACACAGTATTTT.